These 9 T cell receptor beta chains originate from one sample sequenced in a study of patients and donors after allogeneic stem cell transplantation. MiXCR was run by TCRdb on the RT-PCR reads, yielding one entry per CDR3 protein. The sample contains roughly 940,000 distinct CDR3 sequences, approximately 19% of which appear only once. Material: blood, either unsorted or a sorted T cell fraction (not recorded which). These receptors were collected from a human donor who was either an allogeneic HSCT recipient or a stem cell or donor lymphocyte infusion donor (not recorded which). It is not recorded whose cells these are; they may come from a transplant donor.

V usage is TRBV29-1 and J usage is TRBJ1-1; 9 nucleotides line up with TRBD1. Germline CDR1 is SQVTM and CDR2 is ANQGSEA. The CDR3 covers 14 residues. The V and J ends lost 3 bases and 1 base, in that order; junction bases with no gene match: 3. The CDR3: CSVEDRGENTEAFF. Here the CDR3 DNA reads TGCAGCGTTGAGGACAGGGGCGAGAACACTGAAGCTTTCTTT.

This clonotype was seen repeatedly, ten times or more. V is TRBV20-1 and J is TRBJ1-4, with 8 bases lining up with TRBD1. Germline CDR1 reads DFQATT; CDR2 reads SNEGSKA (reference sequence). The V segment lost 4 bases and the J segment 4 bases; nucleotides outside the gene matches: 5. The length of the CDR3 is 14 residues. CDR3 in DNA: TGCAGTGCTACCGGACAGGGACTTAATGAAAAACTGTTTTTT. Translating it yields CSATGQGLNEKLFF.

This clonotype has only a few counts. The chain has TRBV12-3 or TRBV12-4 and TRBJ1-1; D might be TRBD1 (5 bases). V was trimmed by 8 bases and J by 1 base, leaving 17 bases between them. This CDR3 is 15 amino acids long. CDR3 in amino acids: CASDGGGVRNTEAFF. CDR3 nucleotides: TGTGCCAGCGATGGGGGGGGGGTTCGGAACACTGAAGCTTTCTTT.

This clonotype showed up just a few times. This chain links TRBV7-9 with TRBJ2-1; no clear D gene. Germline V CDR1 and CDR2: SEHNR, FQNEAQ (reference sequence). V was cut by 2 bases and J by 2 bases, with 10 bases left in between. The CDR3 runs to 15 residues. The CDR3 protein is CASSLNIGTYNEQFF. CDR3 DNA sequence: TGTGCCAGCAGCTTAAACATAGGCACCTACAATGAGCAGTTCTTC.

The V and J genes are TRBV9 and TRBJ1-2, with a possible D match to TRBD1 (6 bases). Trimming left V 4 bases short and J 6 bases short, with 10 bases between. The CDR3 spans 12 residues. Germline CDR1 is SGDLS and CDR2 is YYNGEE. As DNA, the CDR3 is TGTGCCAGCAGCCAGGACAGCGATGGCTACACCTTC. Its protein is CASSQDSDGYTF.

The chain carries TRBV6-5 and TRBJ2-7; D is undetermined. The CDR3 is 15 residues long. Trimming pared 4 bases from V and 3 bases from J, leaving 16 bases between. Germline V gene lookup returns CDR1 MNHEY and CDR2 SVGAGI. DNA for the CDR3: TGTGCCAGCAGTTTCTCAGCTACAAACAACTACGAGCAGTACTTC. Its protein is CASSFSATNNYEQYF.

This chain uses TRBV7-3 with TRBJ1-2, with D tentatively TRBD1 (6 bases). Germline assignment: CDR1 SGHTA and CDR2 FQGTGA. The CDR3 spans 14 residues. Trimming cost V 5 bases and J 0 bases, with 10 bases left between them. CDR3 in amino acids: CASSPDSTNYGYTF. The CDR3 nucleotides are TGTGCCAGCAGCCCGGACAGTACTAACTATGGCTACACCTTC.

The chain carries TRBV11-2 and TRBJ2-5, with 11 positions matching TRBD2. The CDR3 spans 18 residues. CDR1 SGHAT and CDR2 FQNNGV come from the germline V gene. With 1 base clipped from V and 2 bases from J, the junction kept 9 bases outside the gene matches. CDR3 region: CASSLGLAGIGGQETQYF. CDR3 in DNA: TGTGCCAGCAGCTTAGGACTAGCGGGAATTGGAGGGCAAGAGACCCAGTACTTC.

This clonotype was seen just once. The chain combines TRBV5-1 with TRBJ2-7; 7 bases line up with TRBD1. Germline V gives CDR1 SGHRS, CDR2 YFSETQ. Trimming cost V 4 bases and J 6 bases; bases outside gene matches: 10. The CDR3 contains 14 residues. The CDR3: CASSPGQSKAEQYF. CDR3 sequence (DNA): TGCGCCAGCAGCCCGGGACAGTCGAAAGCCGAGCAGTACTTC.